The next 5 T cell receptor beta chains were all read from a single sample in a study of CD8+CD57+ T cells in acquired aplastic anemia. Genomic DNA served as template for TCR beta VDJ and CDR3 profiling. Via MiXCR, TCRdb re-called the reads, giving one row per CDR3 protein. The sample has 150,000 to 200,000 distinct CDR3 sequences, around half seen once; the top ten hold 8% to 10%. The authors sequenced patients whose flow cytometry had shown CD8+CD57+ cell expansion. Sequencing was carried out using sorted CD4+, CD8+, or CD8+CD57+ T cells (not recorded which) from PBMCs. The origin of the receptors is a human donor with aplastic anemia.

Note on this clonotype: This may be a read error: a much more frequent sequence differs by one nucleotide. V usage is TRBV14 and J usage is TRBJ1-3, with TRBD1 as a possible D gene (6 bases). The germline V gene has CDR1 SGHDN and CDR2 FVKESK. The CDR3 totals 15 residues. CDR3 DNA: TGTGCCAGCAGCCTCCGGGGGGGCTCTGGAAACACCATATGTTTT. It specifies CASSLRGGSGNTICF.

The chain joins TRBV19 to TRBJ1-2, with a tentative D call TRBD1 (6 bases). The V and J ends lost 1 base and 4 bases respectively, with 13 bases between them. Germline-derived CDR1 and CDR2 are LNHDA and SQIVND (reference sequence). This CDR3 region has 15 residues. The CDR3 nucleotides read TGTGCCAGTAGTATAGCGACAGGACGCGGCTATGGCTACACCTTC. The encoded protein is CASSIATGRGYGYTF.

This clonotype was counted many times. V usage is TRBV10-3 and J usage is TRBJ2-3; D might be TRBD2 (6 bases). V was shortened by 11 bases and J by 2 bases, with 17 bases between the two germline ends. The length of the CDR3 is 14 residues. Germline CDR1 and CDR2: ENHRY and SYGVKD. This chain's CDR3 is CAASGSGYTDTQYF. CDR3 bases: TGTGCCGCTTCCGGGAGCGGCTACACAGATACGCAGTATTTT.

The chain links TRBV9 to TRBJ2-5, with TRBD2 matching over 9 bases. J was trimmed by 5 bases and V by 0 bases; bases with no gene match: 8. Germline loops: CDR1 SGDLS, CDR2 YYNGEE. This CDR3 comprises 16 residues. CDR3 nucleotide sequence: TGTGCCAGCAGCGTAGGGGGTAGCGGGAGTCAGGAGACCCAGTACTTC. Translation gives CASSVGGSGSQETQYF.

The V and J genes are TRBV27 and TRBJ1-2; D perhaps matches TRBD1 (5 bases). The V end was cut by 5 bases, the J end by 7 bases, with 14 bases between. CDR3 length equals 13 residues. Germline CDR1 reads MNHEY; CDR2 reads SMNVEV (reference sequence). CDR3 DNA: TGTGCCAGCAGTATACAGGCTGGGGGTGGCTACACCTTC. Amino acids: CASSIQAGGGYTF.